This T cell receptor (beta chain) stems from a study of T-cell memory formation after mild COVID-19. Concerning this clonotype itself: The antigen remains undetermined.

The germline CDR1 and CDR2 sequences are MDHEN and SYDVKM. V gave up 6 bases and J gave up 2 bases, with 16 bases separating them. The CDR3 loop spans 15 amino acids. Study-wide results and limits: Second-wave clones that peaked on day 37 lacked confirmed SARS-CoV-2 specificity.

TCRdb fed the 5' RACE reads into MiXCR, producing one record per CDR3 protein. The sample shows over 250,000 distinct CDR3 sequences, 15% to 20% of them seen only once. The chain joins TRBV28 to TRBJ1-2, with D tentatively TRBD1 (6 bases). Input material: PBMCs or a T cell subset sorted from them (not recorded which). This clonotype originated in a man between 18 and 35 years old who had mild COVID-19 (a few samples of this study predate the infection). Cell type and time point are not known. Here the CDR3 DNA reads TGTGCCAGCAGCCCCCCTGACAGGCAGAACTATGGCTACACCTTC. As protein: CASSPPDRQNYGYTF.